This TCR beta chain appears in the sequencing data of a study of regulatory T cells in long-lasting Graves disease. Time point defined: persistent/refractory GD, antithyroid drugs over 5 years with positive TRAb. After RNA was extracted from PBMCs, the TCR library was made from it. Library construction for TCR beta used iRepertoire HTBI primers and Arm-PCR of CDR3 regions. TCRdb independently ran MiXCR on the multiplex PCR reads; one entry per CDR3 protein. The sample lists about 300,000 distinct CDR3 sequences; roughly a fifth were seen once. The CDR3 is 15 amino acids. Germline assignment: CDR1 SGHTA and CDR2 FQGNSA. V lost 3 bases, J lost 0 bases, and 9 bases lay in between.

This TCR derives from a female donor with Graves disease. The source was peripheral blood mononuclear cells (PBMCs), collected when the disease was refractory, from a patient treated with antithyroid drugs. J is TRBJ1-5 and V is TRBV7-2; D unclear. In nucleotides, the CDR3 is TGTGCCAGCAGCTTTAGTCCTGTTAGCAATCAGCCCCAGCATTTT. It encodes CASSFSPVSNQPQHF.